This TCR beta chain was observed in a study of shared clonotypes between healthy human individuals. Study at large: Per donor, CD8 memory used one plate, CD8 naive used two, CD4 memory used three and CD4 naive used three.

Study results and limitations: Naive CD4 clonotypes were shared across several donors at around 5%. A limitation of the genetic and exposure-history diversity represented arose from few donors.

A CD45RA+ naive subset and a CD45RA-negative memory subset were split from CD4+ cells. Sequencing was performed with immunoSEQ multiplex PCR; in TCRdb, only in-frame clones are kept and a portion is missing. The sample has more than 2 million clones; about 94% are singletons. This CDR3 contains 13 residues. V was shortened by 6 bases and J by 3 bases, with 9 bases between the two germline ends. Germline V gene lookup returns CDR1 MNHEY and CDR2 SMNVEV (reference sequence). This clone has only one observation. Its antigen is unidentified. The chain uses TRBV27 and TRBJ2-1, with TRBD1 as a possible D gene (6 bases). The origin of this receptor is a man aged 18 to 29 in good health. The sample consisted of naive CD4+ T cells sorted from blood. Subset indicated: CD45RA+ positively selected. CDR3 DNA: TGTGCCAGCAGGGGGGCCAGCTACAATGAGCAGTTCTTC. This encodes CASRGASYNEQFF.